One and the same sample provided the 10 T cell receptor beta chains below, sequenced in a study of CD8 T cells in ankylosing spondylitis. TCRdb re-analysed the 5' RACE reads in MiXCR, keeping a single row per CDR3 protein. This repertoire shows 250,000 to 300,000 distinct CDR3 sequences, 20% found once; its top ten account for less than 9.5%. Material: blood, either unsorted or a sorted T cell fraction (not recorded which). The receptors were gathered from a male donor with ankylosing spondylitis or in good health (not recorded which).

The genes are TRBV20-1 and TRBJ2-1; possibly TRBD2 for D (6 bases). This CDR3 is 13 amino acids long. Germline loops: CDR1 DFQATT, CDR2 SNEGSKA (reference sequence). With 7 bases removed from V and 1 base from J, the gap between germline ends came to 11 bases. CDR3 coding DNA: TGCAGTGGGGCGGGACCTTCCTACAATGAGCAGTTCTTC. It translates to CSGAGPSYNEQFF.

This clonotype has a handful of counts. The V call is TRBV28, the J call TRBJ2-5, with 8 bases matching TRBD2. CDR1 MDHEN and CDR2 SYDVKM come from the germline V gene. The trim removed 4 bases at V and 3 bases at J, leaving 7 bases unmatched. The CDR3 spans 15 residues. Here the CDR3 reads CASSYTGLGEETQYF. The CDR3 DNA is TGTGCCAGCAGTTACACGGGACTAGGGGAAGAGACCCAGTACTTC.

In its sample, this clonotype was seen a few times. This chain joins TRBV7-6 and TRBJ2-2; D is ambiguous. This CDR3 is 14 amino acids long. V dropped 5 bases and J dropped 7 bases, with 14 bases sitting between them. Looked up from germline, CDR1 is SGHVS and CDR2 is FNYEAQ. This CDR3 reads CASSLIHQRGELFF. The CDR3 DNA is TGTGCCAGCAGCCTTATTCATCAGCGCGGGGAGCTGTTTTTT.

This clonotype appeared a few times. V usage is TRBV15 and J usage is TRBJ2-1; 12 positions match TRBD2. CDR3 length equals 16 residues. J lost 5 bases, V lost 5 bases, and 7 bases had no gene match. Germline CDR1 reads LNHNV; CDR2 reads YYDKDF (reference sequence). The CDR3 spells CATSGRRLAGDNEQFF. The DNA of the CDR3 is TGTGCCACCAGCGGACGAAGACTAGCGGGGGACAATGAGCAGTTCTTC.

This chain joins TRBV19 and TRBJ1-1; 10 nucleotides align to TRBD1. V lost 7 bases, J lost 7 bases, and 9 bases stayed unmatched. CDR1 is LNHDA, CDR2 SQIVND, per germline (reference sequence). This CDR3 comprises 14 residues. The CDR3 DNA is TGTGCCAGTAAGACAGGGGGCCGGGACATTGAAGCTTTCTTT. This codes for CASKTGGRDIEAFF.

This chain joins TRBV30 and TRBJ2-4; D might be TRBD2 (6 bases). The germline CDR1 and CDR2 sequences are GTSNPN and SVGIG (reference sequence). The CDR3 is 12 amino acids. V shed 2 bases and J shed 6 bases, with 8 bases lying between them. This CDR3 reads CAWSQGGNIQYF. The CDR3 region has the DNA TGTGCCTGGAGTCAGGGAGGAAACATTCAGTACTTC.

This chain uses TRBV7-8 with TRBJ1-1, with D unresolved. Germline V gene sequence: CDR1 SGHVS, CDR2 FQNEAQ. Trimming cost V 2 bases and J 1 base, with 11 bases left between them. The CDR3 is 15 amino acids. The CDR3, as DNA: TGTGCCAGCAGCTTATTAAGGGCAGGGAACACTGAAGCTTTCTTT. This translates into CASSLLRAGNTEAFF.

The table lists this clonotype with a few counts. The rearrangement joins TRBV27 to TRBJ2-6; 8 nucleotides align to TRBD1. J gave up 0 bases and V 5 bases, and 3 bases lay outside the gene matches. The CDR3 is 16 residues long. Germline V lookup: CDR1 MNHEY, CDR2 SMNVEV (reference sequence). CDR3 nucleotides: TGTGCCAGCAGTCCAGGACAGGGCTCTGGGGCCAACGTCCTGACTTTC. Encoded protein: CASSPGQGSGANVLTF.

This clonotype was counted a few times. The chain links TRBV6-1 to TRBJ2-3, with D tentatively TRBD2 (5 bases). Trimming took off 9 bases at V and 2 bases at J, with 15 bases between the two ends. CDR1 and CDR2 (germline): MNHNS, SASEGT. This CDR3 has 14 residues. The CDR3 loop is CASSASRYTDTQYF. CDR3 sequence (DNA): TGTGCCAGTAGCGCTAGCAGATACACAGATACGCAGTATTTT.

The gene calls are TRBV5-1 and TRBJ2-6; D uncertain. There are 19 residues in the CDR3. CDR1 is SGHRS, CDR2 YFSETQ, per germline. Trimming removed 3 bases at V and 0 bases at J, with 19 bases between. CDR3 nucleotide sequence: TGCGCCAGCAGCTCCCAGTCTAAGACGAGGCGCTCTGGGGCCAACGTCCTGACTTTC. Its protein product is CASSSQSKTRRSGANVLTF.